The following is a T cell receptor (beta chain) sequence with its context. Its antigen remains unidentified. No much larger clone exists at a distance of one base, and base qualities are not known. Donors were around 37 systemically healthy Caucasian individuals from Russia aged roughly 6 to 100 years. About 10 milliliters of peripheral blood were collected from each donor into EDTA-treated Vacutainer tubes. Ficoll-Paque density-gradient centrifugation was used to isolate PBMCs, with at least 6 million per sample. Total RNA was extracted from PBMCs with Trizol reagent, with at least 6 micrograms obtained per sample. For every donor, an aliquot of PBMCs went through flow cytometry to measure the percentages of naive CD45RAhigh/CD27high T cells. This record belongs to a study of blood T cells in healthy people across ages (dated by TCRdb to about 2015). The study in broad terms: Template switching captured roughly one uniquely barcoded TCR beta cDNA molecule per two T cells in model experiments. The study analyzed two additional independent replicas of 1 million unique cDNA reads from the same blood draw for two donors, one aged 18 to 29 and one aged 80 or older. The donors were divided into four age groups: young (average approximately 16 years), middle-aged (about 40), aged (about 56) and long-lived (about 90). The study measured age-related changes in TCR beta repertoire diversity using deep sequencing normalized with unique cDNA molecular identifiers. The paper as a whole reports these results and caveats: Conclusive comparison of naive and antigen-experienced compartments was prevented by the profiling of bulk unsorted PBMCs. Because donor CMV infection status was unknown, age-related changes in expanded clonotypes were potentially confounded. Observed TCR beta diversity per million T cells fell roughly linearly with age, and a significant reduction was already apparent by age roughly 40. The percentage of naive T cells measured by flow cytometry correlated strongly with observed TCR beta diversity. Estimates of total diversity based on one million sequenced T cells were considered lower bounds and underestimates. Compared with the aged group, the long-lived group had more naive CD4+ T cells, fewer expanded clones and increased TCR diversity, suggesting age selection.

Libraries were built with 5' RACE. Instrument used: Illumina HiSeq 2500. The second PCR ran for about 6 to 12 cycles and used a J-beta primer mix along with a sample-barcoded 5' primer. Each TCR beta cDNA molecule received a unique molecular identifier from a template-switch 5' adaptor carrying 12 random nucleotides. At least 3 million CDR3-containing paired-end reads were obtained from each sample. First-strand cDNA was synthesized from all RNA with the Mint cDNA synthesis kit, primed by a TRBC-specific oligonucleotide. Following uracil-DNA glycosylase treatment, all cDNA underwent a first 18-cycle PCR with the universal primers M1SS and BC2_uni_R. The published analysis was carried out like this. For normalization, 1 million high-quality reads, each with a distinct molecular identifier, were randomly selected from each sample. Instead of being binned into consensus sequences, reads that shared molecular identifiers were thrown out. MiTCR, set to a Q25 quality threshold and the strictest error-elimination algorithm, was used for CDR3 identification, clonotype clustering and error correction. A nonparametric unseen species model with Euler transformation was used to estimate a lower bound on total TCR beta diversity. TCRdb ran its own pipeline on the public reads, namely fastp trimming at Q25 and MiXCR clone calling, and kept in-frame beta chains. Each CDR3 protein appears once, grouped with its most common genes and DNA. The V and J calls here are based on TCRdb, not the publication. The sample table records 800,000 to 950,000 distinct CDR3 sequences; roughly 29% of these occur just once. Roughly 10% of the sample is taken by the ten largest.

Taken from the germline V gene (reference sequence), the CDR1 and CDR2 loops are DFQATT and SNEGSKA. V is cut by 1 base and J by 0 bases, and the space between the germline ends is 11 bases. From cysteine to phenylalanine, the CDR3 is 15 amino acids long. Of all the DNA, just the CDR3 is kept, 45 bases in frame from base 1. This sample was shared with a second study, whose subject was T cells of mothers and their children. Looking at the second paper: Nine systemically healthy Caucasian individuals, comprising three mothers and their six children, were included as donors. cDNA synthesis consumed the entire amount of extracted RNA, loaded at about 1.5 ug RNA in each 15 ul reaction. In the second PCR, the M1S primer introduced both the sample barcodes and 2-4 random nucleotides. Over 8.5 million TCR beta CDR3 reads were obtained for each mother, and about 3 million reads were obtained for each child. In both related and unrelated pairs, thymic selection shapes the output of TCR recombination in a similar way, with inherited differences having only a minor effect. Related mother-child pairs always showed normalized repertoire overlap that was slightly higher than in unrelated mother-child pairs, though the difference was never significant. With a sensitivity of approximately 100 clones per million clonotypes, no persistent microchimeric T cell clones were detected. To look for features that set related mother-child pairs apart from unrelated individuals, the researchers ran deep NGS to compare the TCR beta repertoires of mothers and children. The mean age was approximately 41 +/- 4 years for the mothers and approximately 11 +/- 4 years for the children. After adapter ligation with NEBNext reagents, the libraries were sequenced on Illumina HiSeq 2000 with 100+100 nt paired-end reads. To prevent cross-contamination, the mother and child libraries were prepared a month apart and were sequenced in separate runs. For each donor, somewhere between roughly 450,000 and 2,100,000 distinct TCR beta clonotypes were identified. Naive TCR beta clonotypes were estimated from low-frequency clonotypes matched to each donor's FACS-determined naive share, without sorting.

The source is a woman aged 40 to 50 in good health. The sequence links TRBV20-1 to TRBJ2-3; no confident D gene assignment can be made. The sequenced material came from blood. In nucleotide form, the sequence is TGCAGTGCTAGAGTTCTTGCGGCTAGCACAGATACGCAGTATTTT. This sequence encodes CSARVLAASTDTQYF.